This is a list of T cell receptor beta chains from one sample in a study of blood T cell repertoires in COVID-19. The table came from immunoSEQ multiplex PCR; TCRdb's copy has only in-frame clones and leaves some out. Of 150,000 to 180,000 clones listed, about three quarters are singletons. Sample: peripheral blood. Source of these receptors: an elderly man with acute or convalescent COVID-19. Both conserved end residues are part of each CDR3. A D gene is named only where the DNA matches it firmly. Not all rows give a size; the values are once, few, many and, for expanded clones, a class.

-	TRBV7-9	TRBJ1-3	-	TGTGCCAGCAGCTCAGGGGTGGCTTACTCTGGAAACACCATATATTTT	CASSSGVAYSGNTIYF
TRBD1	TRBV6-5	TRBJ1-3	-	TGTGCCAGCAGTAGACAGGGGCCGATCGCCATATATTTT	CASSRQGPIAIYF
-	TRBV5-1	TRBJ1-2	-	TGCGCCAGCAGCTCGTTAGGAGATGCTAACTATGGCTACACCTTC	CASSSLGDANYGYTF
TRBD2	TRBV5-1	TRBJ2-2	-	TGCGCCAGCAGCTTGAGCGGGGGGTACACCGGGGAGCTGTTTTTT	CASSLSGGYTGELFF
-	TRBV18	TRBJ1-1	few	TGTGCCAGCTCACAGCGGGGGGCGACTATGAACACTGAAGCTTTCTTT	CASSQRGATMNTEAFF
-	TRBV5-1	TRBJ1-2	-	TGCGCCAGCAGCTTGGATGTGTCAGGTCGCTATGGCTACACCTTC	CASSLDVSGRYGYTF
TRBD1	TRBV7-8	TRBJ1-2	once	TGTGCCAGCAGCCTGGACAGGATCTATGGCTACACCTTC	CASSLDRIYGYTF
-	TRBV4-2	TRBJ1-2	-	TGTGCCAGCAGCCAAGAAGGACAGTACGGCGACTATGGCTACACCTTC	CASSQEGQYGDYGYTF
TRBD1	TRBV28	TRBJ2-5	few	TGTGCCAGCAGTCCGCAGGGGGCAGGGGAGACCCAGTACTTC	CASSPQGAGETQYF
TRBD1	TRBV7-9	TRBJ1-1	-	TGTGCCAGCAGACCGGGACAGGGTAGAATGAACACTGAAGCTTTCTTT	CASRPGQGRMNTEAFF
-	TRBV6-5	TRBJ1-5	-	TGTGCCAGCAGTTCAAGAAGATTAGGGGCCAATCAGCCCCAGCATTTT	CASSSRRLGANQPQHF
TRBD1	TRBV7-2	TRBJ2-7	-	TGTGCCAGCAGCTTCGATAGGACAGGGGGTTCCGAGCAGTACTTC	CASSFDRTGGSEQYF
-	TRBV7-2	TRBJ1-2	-	TGTGCCAGCAGCTTAGGTAGCGCAGGGGCTAACTATGGCTACACCTTC	CASSLGSAGANYGYTF
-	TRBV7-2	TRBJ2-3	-	TGTGCCAGCAGCTATCAGGGGCCTTACACAGATACGCAGTATTTT	CASSYQGPYTDTQYF
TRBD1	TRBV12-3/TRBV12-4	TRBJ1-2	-	TGTGCCAGCAGTCCAGGGGGCGGAAGTGGCTACACCTTC	CASSPGGGSGYTF
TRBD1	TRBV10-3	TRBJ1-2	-	TGTGCCATCAGTGGGACAGGCGGTGGCTACACCTTC	CAISGTGGGYTF
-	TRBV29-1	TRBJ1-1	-	TGCAGCGTTCCTATGGGAGGTTTGAACACTGAAGCTTTCTTT	CSVPMGGLNTEAFF
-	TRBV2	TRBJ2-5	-	TGTGCCAGGTTACAAAATGCGGAGAAGACCCAGTACTTC	CARLQNAEKTQYF
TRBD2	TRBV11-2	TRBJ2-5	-	TGTGCCAGCAGCTTAGGAGCCGGGACTAGCGGGGCTTCCCGCCAGTACTTC	CASSLGAGTSGASRQYF
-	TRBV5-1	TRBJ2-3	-	TGCGCCAGCAGCTTGGGCCAAGCGGCGGCCACAGATACGCAGTATTTT	CASSLGQAAATDTQYF
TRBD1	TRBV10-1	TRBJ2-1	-	TGCGCCAGCAGTGAGTCACAGAAACAGGGGGATTTTCGCAATGAGCAGTTCTTC	CASSESQKQGDFRNEQFF
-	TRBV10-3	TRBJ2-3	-	TGTGCCATCAGTGATCGAGGGGGTGAAGATACGCAGTATTTT	CAISDRGGEDTQYF
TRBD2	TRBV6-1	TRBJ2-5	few	TGTGCCAGCAGTGAACGACTAGCGACAGAGACCCAGTACTTC	CASSERLATETQYF
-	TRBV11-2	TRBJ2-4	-	TGTGCCAGCAGCCCCGGAACTACCAACATTCAGTACTTC	CASSPGTTNIQYF
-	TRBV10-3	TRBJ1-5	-	TGTGCCATCAGTGCAGGGGAAGGCAATCAGCCCCAGCATTTT	CAISAGEGNQPQHF
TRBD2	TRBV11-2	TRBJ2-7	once	TGTGCCAGCAGCACTAGCGGCGGTGACGAGCAGTACTTC	CASSTSGGDEQYF
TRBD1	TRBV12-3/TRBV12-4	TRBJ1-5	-	TGTGCCAGCAGCACAGGGGGCGATCAGCCCCAGCATTTT	CASSTGGDQPQHF